Listed below are T cell receptor beta chains from one sample, sequenced in a study of regulatory T cells in long-lasting Graves disease. TCRdb redid the calling of the multiplex PCR reads with MiXCR, one entry per CDR3 protein. The repertoire holds approximately 290,000 distinct CDR3 sequences, 20% to 25% seen once, with around 50% in the top ten. Sequenced here: peripheral blood mononuclear cells (PBMCs), sampled when the disease was refractory, from a patient treated with antithyroid drugs. Receptor source: a female donor with Graves disease. Both conserved end residues are part of each CDR3. Fields, in order: V gene, clone size, J gene, D gene, CDR3 protein, CDR3 DNA. A D gene is named only where the DNA matches it firmly. Size tells how often a clone was seen (once, few, many) or the class of an expanded clone, and some rows leave it out.

V gene: TRBV28
clone size: many
J gene: TRBJ1-1
D gene: -
CDR3 protein: CASSSEGTEAFF
CDR3 DNA: TGTGCCAGCAGTTCCGAGGGCACTGAAGCTTTCTTT

V gene: TRBV27
clone size: many
J gene: TRBJ1-5
D gene: TRBD1
CDR3 protein: CASSFLDRGLGQPQHF
CDR3 DNA: TGTGCCAGCAGTTTTTTGGACAGGGGGCTGGGTCAGCCCCAGCATTTT

V gene: TRBV5-8
clone size: -
J gene: TRBJ2-7
D gene: TRBD1
CDR3 protein: CASSTLTGRLDGQYF
CDR3 DNA: TGTGCCAGCAGTACTTTGACAGGGCGGCTTGACGGGCAGTACTTC

V gene: TRBV28
clone size: many
J gene: TRBJ1-2
D gene: -
CDR3 protein: CASSPPPPDEPYGYTF
CDR3 DNA: TGTGCCAGCAGCCCACCCCCCCCCGACGAGCCCTATGGCTACACCTTC

V gene: TRBV3-1
clone size: -
J gene: TRBJ1-5
D gene: -
CDR3 protein: CASSQTGFEDQPQHF
CDR3 DNA: TGTGCCAGCAGCCAAACAGGATTTGAGGATCAGCCCCAGCATTTT

V gene: TRBV3-1
clone size: few
J gene: TRBJ2-1
D gene: -
CDR3 protein: CASSLGPSSYNEQFF
CDR3 DNA: TGTGCCAGCAGCTTAGGCCCCAGCTCCTACAATGAGCAGTTCTTC

V gene: TRBV30
clone size: many
J gene: TRBJ1-6
D gene: TRBD1
CDR3 protein: CAWRDRANSPLHF
CDR3 DNA: TGTGCCTGGAGGGACAGGGCTAATTCACCCCTCCACTTT

V gene: TRBV7-2
clone size: many
J gene: TRBJ1-2
D gene: TRBD1
CDR3 protein: CASSRQGNRYTF
CDR3 DNA: TGTGCCAGCAGCCGACAGGGTAATCGCTACACCTTC

V gene: TRBV9
clone size: -
J gene: TRBJ1-6
D gene: -
CDR3 protein: CASSVEGRGESPLHF
CDR3 DNA: TGTGCCAGCAGCGTAGAGGGCAGGGGTGAATCACCCCTCCACTTT

V gene: TRBV29-1
clone size: few
J gene: TRBJ2-7
D gene: -
CDR3 protein: CSAVIIDSDYEQYF
CDR3 DNA: TGCAGCGCTGTAATTATCGACTCCGACTACGAGCAGTACTTC

V gene: TRBV10-3
clone size: many
J gene: TRBJ2-5
D gene: -
CDR3 protein: CAISERRGEETQYF
CDR3 DNA: TGTGCCATCAGTGAGAGGAGGGGAGAAGAGACCCAGTACTTC

V gene: TRBV28
clone size: few
J gene: TRBJ2-7
D gene: -
CDR3 protein: CASGGARLEQYF
CDR3 DNA: TGTGCCAGCGGTGGGGCCCGGCTCGAGCAGTACTTC

V gene: TRBV6-1
clone size: few
J gene: TRBJ2-7
D gene: -
CDR3 protein: CASRRQDLDEQYF
CDR3 DNA: TGTGCCAGCAGGAGACAGGACCTAGACGAGCAGTACTTC

V gene: TRBV6-1
clone size: many
J gene: TRBJ1-2
D gene: TRBD1
CDR3 protein: CASSEGQGPNYGYTF
CDR3 DNA: TGTGCCAGCAGTGAGGGACAGGGTCCTAACTATGGCTACACCTTC

V gene: TRBV27
clone size: few
J gene: TRBJ2-2
D gene: -
CDR3 protein: CASREGGELFF
CDR3 DNA: TGTGCCAGCAGGGAGGGCGGGGAGCTGTTTTTT

V gene: TRBV6-2/TRBV6-3
clone size: few
J gene: TRBJ1-1
D gene: -
CDR3 protein: CASSKTVNTEAFF
CDR3 DNA: TGTGCCAGCAGTAAGACGGTTAACACTGAAGCTTTCTTT

V gene: TRBV12-5
clone size: few
J gene: TRBJ1-2
D gene: TRBD1
CDR3 protein: CASGLWTGVGGYTF
CDR3 DNA: TGTGCTAGTGGTTTATGGACAGGGGTGGGTGGCTACACCTTC

V gene: TRBV29-1
clone size: -
J gene: TRBJ2-7
D gene: -
CDR3 protein: CSVRSGLHEQYF
CDR3 DNA: TGCAGCGTCAGGAGTGGCCTCCACGAGCAGTACTTC

V gene: TRBV3-1
clone size: few
J gene: TRBJ2-7
D gene: -
CDR3 protein: CASSQVRTSYEQYF
CDR3 DNA: TGTGCCAGCAGCCAAGTTCGGACCTCCTACGAGCAGTACTTC

V gene: TRBV11-2
clone size: many
J gene: TRBJ2-5
D gene: -
CDR3 protein: CASSLDRMAETQYF
CDR3 DNA: TGTGCCAGCAGCTTAGATCGTATGGCGGAGACCCAGTACTTC

V gene: TRBV9
clone size: many
J gene: TRBJ1-2
D gene: -
CDR3 protein: CASSAEPQGLGYTF
CDR3 DNA: TGTGCCAGCAGCGCCGAACCACAGGGATTGGGCTACACCTTC

V gene: TRBV2
clone size: many
J gene: TRBJ2-7
D gene: -
CDR3 protein: CASRVDRSYYEQYF
CDR3 DNA: TGTGCCAGCAGAGTTGACAGGAGTTACTACGAGCAGTACTTC

V gene: TRBV6-1
clone size: many
J gene: TRBJ1-1
D gene: -
CDR3 protein: CASSPPLVSAEAFF
CDR3 DNA: TGTGCCAGCAGCCCTCCTCTGGTTTCGGCTGAAGCTTTCTTT

V gene: TRBV6-5
clone size: many
J gene: TRBJ2-7
D gene: -
CDR3 protein: CASSYSEDFTYEQYF
CDR3 DNA: TGTGCCAGCAGTTACTCCGAGGACTTCACCTACGAGCAGTACTTC

V gene: TRBV6-5
clone size: many
J gene: TRBJ2-7
D gene: -
CDR3 protein: CASSYGAGLREQYF
CDR3 DNA: TGTGCCAGCAGTTACGGGGCGGGATTGCGGGAGCAGTACTTC

V gene: TRBV7-9
clone size: few
J gene: TRBJ1-2
D gene: -
CDR3 protein: CASSSTLLGVHTF
CDR3 DNA: TGTGCCAGCAGCTCAACCCTTCTCGGGGTCCACACCTTC

V gene: TRBV7-8
clone size: many
J gene: TRBJ2-5
D gene: -
CDR3 protein: CASSLFFQETQYF
CDR3 DNA: TGTGCCAGCAGCTTGTTCTTCCAAGAGACCCAGTACTTC